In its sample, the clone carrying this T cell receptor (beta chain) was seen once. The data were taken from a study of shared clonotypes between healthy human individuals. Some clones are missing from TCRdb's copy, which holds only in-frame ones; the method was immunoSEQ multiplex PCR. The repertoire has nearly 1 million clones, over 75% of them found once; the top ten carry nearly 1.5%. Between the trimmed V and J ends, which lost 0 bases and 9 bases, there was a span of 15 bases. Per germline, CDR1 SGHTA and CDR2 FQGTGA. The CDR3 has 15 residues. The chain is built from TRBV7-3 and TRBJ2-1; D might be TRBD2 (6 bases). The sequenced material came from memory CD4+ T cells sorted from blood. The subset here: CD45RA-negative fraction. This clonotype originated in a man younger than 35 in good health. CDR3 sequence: CASSLTEGKSGEQFF. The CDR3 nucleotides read TGTGCCAGCAGCTTAACGGAGGGGAAGTCCGGTGAGCAGTTCTTC.